What follows are 28 T cell receptor beta chains derived from one specimen sequenced in a study of T cells in Graves' hyperthyroidism and ophthalmopathy. Template material for amplifying TCR beta CDR3 regions consisted of RNA transcripts. TCR CDR3 underwent first-round RT-PCR with the HTBI primer set. Using its own MiXCR run on the multiplex PCR reads, TCRdb lists one record per CDR3 protein. Here the sample spans about 600,000 distinct CDR3 sequences, 14% being singletons. The sample taken for sequencing was blood. Source of these receptors: a woman in her late teens or twenties with Graves' ophthalmopathy.

The sample holds a few counts of this clonotype. This chain joins TRBV28 and TRBJ1-3, with D tentatively TRBD1 (5 bases). CDR3 size: 15 residues. Trimming left V 6 bases short and J 6 bases short, with 18 bases between. Per germline, CDR1 MDHEN and CDR2 SYDVKM. The CDR3 protein is CASRPAGSVLNTIYF. The CDR3 bases are TGTGCCAGCAGGCCGGCAGGGTCGGTGTTAAACACCATATATTTT. Full variable domain (rest looked up from reference TRBV28 and TRBJ1-3): DVKVTQSSRYLVKRTGEKVFLECVQDMDHENMFWYRQDPGLGLRLIYFSYDVKMKEKGDIPEGYSVSREKKERFSLILESASTNQTSMYLCASRPAGSVLNTIYFGEGSWLTVV.

This chain uses TRBV27 with TRBJ2-7; tentative D call: TRBD2 (5 bases). Germline V lookup: CDR1 MNHEY, CDR2 SMNVEV (reference sequence). Trimming removed 3 bases from V and 1 base from J, with 13 bases in between. The CDR3 loop spans 15 amino acids. As DNA, the CDR3 is TGTGCCAGCAGTTTGGGAGTCAGCAGATCCTACGAGCAGTACTTC. Amino acid sequence: CASSLGVSRSYEQYF.

There are many counts of this clonotype. This chain uses TRBV3-1 with TRBJ1-5; D is uncertain. The CDR3 spans 13 residues. Trimming removed 0 bases at V and 5 bases at J, with 5 bases between. CDR1 and CDR2 from the germline V gene are LGHDT and YNNKEL (reference sequence). The CDR3 here is CASSQEVDQPQHF. The DNA for the CDR3 is TGTGCCAGCAGCCAAGAGGTGGATCAGCCCCAGCATTTT. Complete variable domain (other parts from reference TRBV3-1 and TRBJ1-5): DTAVSQTPKYLVTQMGNDKSIKCEQNLGHDTMYWYKQDSKKFLKIMFSYNNKELIINETVPNRFSPKSPDKAHLNLHINSLELGDSAVYFCASSQEVDQPQHFGDGTRLSIL.

Written as DNA, the CDR3 is TGTGCCAGCAGCGTAGGGGACACCGGGGAGCTGTTTTTT. Translation: CASSVGDTGELFF. V gene TRBV9 combines with J gene TRBJ2-2, with D unclear. V was pared by 0 bases and J by 3 bases, with 3 bases between. Germline CDR1 and CDR2: SGDLS and YYNGEE. The CDR3 extends over 13 amino acids.

This clonotype was recorded many times. The chain recombines TRBV30 with TRBJ2-3; TRBD2 matches 12 bases. Per germline, CDR1 GTSNPN and CDR2 SVGIG (reference sequence). There are 17 residues in the CDR3. The V gene end was trimmed by 2 bases and the J gene end by 6 bases; junction bases not matched to a gene: 12. CDR3 sequence: CAWSRLTSGRWGDTQYF. In nucleotides, the CDR3 is TGTGCCTGGAGTCGTCTGACTAGCGGGAGATGGGGGGATACGCAGTATTTT.

A few counts support this clonotype. CDR3 in DNA: TGTGCCAGCAGTCGGGGACAGGGGGCTCGGACTGAAGCTTTCTTT. Translation gives CASSRGQGARTEAFF. The V call is TRBV28, the J call TRBJ1-1, with TRBD1 identical over 12 bases. This CDR3 region has 15 residues. Looked up from germline, CDR1 is MDHEN and CDR2 is SYDVKM. The trim removed 5 bases at V and 5 bases at J, leaving 6 bases unmatched.

This clonotype was seen ten or more times. The chain combines TRBV12-3 or TRBV12-4 with TRBJ1-1, with D unresolved. V lost 6 bases, J lost 11 bases, and 13 bases lay in between. CDR3 size: 11 residues. DNA of the CDR3: TGTGCCAGCAGCCTAAAGGTTGAGGCTTTCTTT. Protein sequence: CASSLKVEAFF.

This clonotype was seen many times. The rearrangement links TRBV5-1 to TRBJ2-7; D uncertain. The CDR3 contains 13 residues. V was shortened by 2 bases and J by 7 bases, with 13 bases between the two germline ends. The germline V gene has CDR1 SGHRS and CDR2 YFSETQ. The CDR3 DNA sequence: TGCGCCAGCAGCTTAGGGCAGAATGGGGAGCAGTACTTC. Translation: CASSLGQNGEQYF.

This clonotype was seen many times. This sequence joins TRBV20-1 and TRBJ1-5, with D perhaps TRBD1 (5 bases). V was trimmed by 3 bases and J by 11 bases, leaving 17 bases between them. Germline-derived CDR1 and CDR2 are DFQATT and SNEGSKA (reference sequence). CDR3 length: 13 residues. The CDR3 nucleotides are TGCAGTGCTAGCGGTCCTGGGGGATCGGCCCAGCATTTT. The encoded protein is CSASGPGGSAQHF.

This clonotype was detected many times. V is TRBV30 and J is TRBJ2-7; possibly TRBD1 or TRBD2 for D (5 bases each). This CDR3 has 13 amino acids. Between the trimmed V and J ends, which lost 2 bases and 5 bases, there was a span of 13 bases. Germline V gene data show CDR1 as GTSNPN and CDR2 as SVGIG (reference sequence). The CDR3 sequence is CAWSRGVQDEQYF. CDR3 bases: TGTGCCTGGAGTAGAGGGGTGCAGGACGAGCAGTACTTC.

In its sample, this clonotype was seen many times. V is TRBV20-1 and J is TRBJ2-1, with a possible D match to TRBD2 (5 bases). Germline CDR1 DFQATT, CDR2 SNEGSKA (reference sequence). V was clipped by 3 bases and J by 7 bases, with 16 bases between them. The CDR3 loop spans 14 amino acids. The chain's CDR3 is CSARRLQSGNEQFF. The CDR3 DNA follows: TGCAGTGCTAGGAGGCTCCAGTCGGGGAATGAGCAGTTCTTC.

The chain is built from TRBV9 and TRBJ2-1; D unresolved. CDR1 and CDR2 (germline): SGDLS, YYNGEE. The V gene lost 3 bases and the J gene lost 8 bases, with 12 bases spanning the gap. This CDR3 is built from 13 residues. The CDR3 DNA follows: TGTGCCAGCAGCGATCCCCGAGGCGATGAGCAGTTCTTC. This sequence encodes CASSDPRGDEQFF.

This clonotype was detected ten times or more. J is TRBJ2-7 and V is TRBV30, with D perhaps TRBD2 (6 bases). V lost 3 bases, J lost 3 bases, and 18 bases lay in between. The germline V gene has CDR1 GTSNPN and CDR2 SVGIG (reference sequence). This CDR3 spans 15 amino acids. CDR3 coding DNA: TGTGCCTGGAGGGGATTCCGGGACTCACTCTACGAGCAGTACTTC. The encoded protein is CAWRGFRDSLYEQYF.

V usage is TRBV29-1 and J usage is TRBJ1-1; TRBD1 might be the D (6 bases). V lost 7 bases to trimming and J lost 3 bases, with 18 bases between them. The CDR3 is 14 amino acids. Germline assignment: CDR1 SQVTM and CDR2 ANQGSEA. The CDR3 region has the DNA TGCAGCGCCCTAGGAACAAGGGGGTACACTGAAGCTTTCTTT. Its translation is CSALGTRGYTEAFF.

The chain joins TRBV24-1 to TRBJ2-1; TRBD1 agrees at 9 bases. Germline V CDR1 and CDR2: KGHDR, SFDVKD. After removal of 2 bases from V and 5 bases from J, the junction contained 6 bases not matched to a gene. There are 16 residues in the CDR3. CDR3 nucleotide sequence: TGTGCCACCAGTGATTGGGGACAGGGAAACAACAATGAGCAGTTCTTC. Its protein product is CATSDWGQGNNNEQFF.

CDR3 loop: CASTPGLAGATDTQYF. In nucleotides, the CDR3 is TGTGCCAGTACCCCCGGACTAGCGGGAGCCACAGATACGCAGTATTTT. The V and J genes are TRBV19 and TRBJ2-3; 13 nucleotides match TRBD2. Per germline, CDR1 LNHDA and CDR2 SQIVND (reference sequence). The CDR3 totals 16 residues. With V trimmed by 7 bases and J by 2 bases, 6 bases remained unmatched. Together with reference TRBV19 and TRBJ2-3, the CDR3 gives the full variable domain: DGGITQSPKYLFRKEGQNVTLSCEQNLNHDAMYWYRQDPGQGLRLIYYSQIVNDFQKGDIAEGYSVSREKKESFPLTVTSAQKNPTAFYLCASTPGLAGATDTQYFGPGTRLTVL.

The chain uses TRBV28 and TRBJ1-2; TRBD1 matches at 9 bases. The V and J ends lost 4 bases and 5 bases, in that order; junction bases with no gene match: 5. The CDR3 spans 14 residues. Germline V gene data show CDR1 as MDHEN and CDR2 as SYDVKM. The CDR3 sequence is CASSSGTGPYGYTF. The CDR3 DNA follows: TGTGCCAGCAGTTCCGGGACAGGGCCGTATGGCTACACCTTC.

The sample holds many counts of this clonotype. J is TRBJ2-1 and V is TRBV5-6; D gene unclear. This CDR3 is built from 11 residues. CDR1 and CDR2 from the germline V gene are SGHDT and YYEEEE. The V end lost 1 base, the J end lost 7 bases, and 3 bases lay between the germline ends. In DNA form, the CDR3 reads TGTGCCAGCAGCTTGACGAATGAGCAGTTCTTC. Amino acids: CASSLTNEQFF.

This clonotype has ten or more counts. This chain joins TRBV18 and TRBJ2-1; 12 bases are shared with TRBD2. V lost 3 bases and J lost 5; bases outside the gene matches: 5. The CDR3 has 16 residues. The germline V gene encodes CDR1 KGHSH and CDR2 LQKENI. CDR3 in DNA: TGTGCCAGCTCACCTCGACTAGCGGGAGATAACAATGAGCAGTTCTTC. Translation gives CASSPRLAGDNNEQFF. The variable domain in full, with the rest retrieved from reference TRBV18 and TRBJ2-1, is NAGVMQNPRHLVRRRGQEARLRCSPMKGHSHVYWYRQLPEEGLKFMVYLQKENIIDESGMPKERFSAEFPKEGPSILRIQQVVRGDSAAYFCASSPRLAGDNNEQFFGPGTRLTVL.

This clonotype was counted ten times or more. V gene TRBV20-1 combines with J gene TRBJ2-1; 8 bases are a match to TRBD2. The germline V gene has CDR1 DFQATT and CDR2 SNEGSKA (reference sequence). This CDR3 has 13 residues. Trimming removed 7 bases from V and 10 bases from J; junction bases left unmatched: 12. Here the CDR3 reads CSDEPTSGWEQFF. DNA of the CDR3: TGCAGTGACGAACCCACTAGCGGATGGGAGCAGTTCTTC.

CDR3 residues: CASGRTSGSVAQYF. CDR3 coding DNA: TGTGCCAGCGGAAGGACTAGCGGGAGTGTCGCGCAGTATTTT. J is TRBJ2-3 and V is TRBV27, with 13 positions matching TRBD2. The CDR3 sequence is 14 residues long. V gave up 8 bases and J gave up 10 bases; unmatched junction bases: 9. Germline CDR1 MNHEY, CDR2 SMNVEV (reference sequence).

Points on this clonotype: It may be a read error: a sequence one base away is much more abundant. The V gene is TRBV3-1, the J gene TRBJ2-1, with 10 bases aligning to TRBD2. The CDR3 length is 16 residues. Per the germline V gene, CDR1 is LGHDT and CDR2 is YNNKEL (reference sequence). CDR3 in DNA: TGTGCCAGCAGCCCCAGAAGCGGGAGGGTGTACAATGAGCGGTTCTTC. It encodes CASSPRSGRVYNERFF.

This clonotype was counted many times. The V call is TRBV20-1, the J call TRBJ1-2, with TRBD1 identical over 7 bases. V trimming: 5 bases; J trimming: 3 bases; junction bases outside the gene matches: 6. This CDR3 is built from 13 residues. Germline V lookup: CDR1 DFQATT, CDR2 SNEGSKA (reference sequence). CDR3 sequence (DNA): TGCAGTGCTGCACAGGGGAGGGACTATGGCTACACCTTC. It encodes CSAAQGRDYGYTF.

At least ten counts were recorded for this clonotype. The rearrangement uses TRBV10-3 and TRBJ2-1; 7 bases are a match to TRBD1. This CDR3 has 14 amino acids. J gave up 7 bases and V 11 bases, and 14 bases lay outside the gene matches. Germline V gene sequence: CDR1 ENHRY, CDR2 SYGVKD. CDR3 nucleotides: TGTGCCTCAAAACAGCAGAAGGGGGCTAATGAGCAGTTCTTC. Encoded protein: CASKQQKGANEQFF.

This clonotype was recorded at least ten times. The chain recombines TRBV30 with TRBJ2-1; no reliable D call. The germline V gene has CDR1 GTSNPN and CDR2 SVGIG (reference sequence). The CDR3 loop spans 14 amino acids. With 3 bases removed from V and 0 bases from J, the gap between germline ends came to 9 bases. The DNA for the CDR3 is TGTGCCTGGAGGAACTCCTACTCCTACAATGAGCAGTTCTTC. It translates to CAWRNSYSYNEQFF. The whole variable domain, filled in from reference TRBV30 and TRBJ2-1, reads SQTIHQWPATLVQPVGSPLSLECTVEGTSNPNLYWYRQAAGRGLQLLFYSVGIGQISSEVPQNLSASRPQDRQFILSSKKLLLSDSGFYLCAWRNSYSYNEQFFGPGTRLTVL.

This clonotype turned up a few times. CDR3 loop: CAFDPGANVLTF. In DNA, the CDR3 is TGTGCATTTGACCCAGGGGCCAACGTCCTGACTTTC. This chain links TRBV30 with TRBJ2-6; D remains unclear. Germline V gene lookup returns CDR1 GTSNPN and CDR2 SVGIG (reference sequence). The CDR3 sequence is 12 residues long.

This clonotype was observed many times. This chain joins TRBV13 and TRBJ2-4, with 8 bases matching TRBD2. V lost 2 bases to trimming and J lost 4 bases; unmatched junction nucleotides: 7. CDR1 is PRHDT and CDR2 is FYEKMQ in the germline V gene (reference sequence). The CDR3 is 16 amino acids. This CDR3 is CASSLRGGLGKNIQYF. CDR3 DNA sequence: TGTGCCAGCAGCTTAAGGGGGGGACTAGGAAAAAACATTCAGTACTTC.

This clonotype was seen repeatedly, ten times or more. The chain recombines TRBV12-3 or TRBV12-4 with TRBJ2-1; 7 positions agree with TRBD2. CDR3 length: 15 residues. J was trimmed by 8 bases and V by 2 bases; bases with no gene match: 9. CDR3 bases: TGTGCCAGCAGTTTAATGGCGGGAGCATCGGATGAGCAGTTCTTC. As protein: CASSLMAGASDEQFF.